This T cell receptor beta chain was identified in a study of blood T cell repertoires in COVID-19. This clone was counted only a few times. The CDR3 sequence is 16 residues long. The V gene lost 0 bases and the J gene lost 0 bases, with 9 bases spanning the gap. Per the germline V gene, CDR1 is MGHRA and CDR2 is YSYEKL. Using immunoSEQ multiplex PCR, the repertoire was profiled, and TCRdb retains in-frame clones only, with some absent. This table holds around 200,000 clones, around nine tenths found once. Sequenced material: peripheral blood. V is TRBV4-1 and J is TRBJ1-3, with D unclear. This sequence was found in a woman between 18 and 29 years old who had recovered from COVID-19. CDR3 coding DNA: TGCGCCAGCAGCCAAGATCCCGGGTACTCTGGAAACACCATATATTTT. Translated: CASSQDPGYSGNTIYF.